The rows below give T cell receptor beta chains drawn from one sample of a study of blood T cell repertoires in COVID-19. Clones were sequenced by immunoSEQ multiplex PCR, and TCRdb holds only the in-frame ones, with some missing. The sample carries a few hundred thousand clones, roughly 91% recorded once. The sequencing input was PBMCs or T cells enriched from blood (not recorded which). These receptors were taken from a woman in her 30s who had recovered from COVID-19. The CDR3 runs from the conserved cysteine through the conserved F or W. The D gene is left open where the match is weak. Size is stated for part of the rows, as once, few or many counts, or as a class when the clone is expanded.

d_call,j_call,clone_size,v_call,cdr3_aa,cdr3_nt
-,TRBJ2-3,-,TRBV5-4,CASSSKGEVVGLDTQYF,TGTGCCAGCAGCTCCAAAGGGGAGGTCGTCGGATTGGATACGCAGTATTTT
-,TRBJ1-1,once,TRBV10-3,CAIRPDIYTEAFF,TGTGCCATCAGACCAGACATTTACACTGAAGCTTTCTTT
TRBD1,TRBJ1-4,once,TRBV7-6,CASSFQTGEREKLFF,TGTGCCAGCAGCTTCCAGACAGGGGAGCGAGAAAAACTGTTTTTT
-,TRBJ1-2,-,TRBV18,CASSPGGTGYTF,TGTGCCAGCTCACCAGGGGGCACTGGCTACACCTTC
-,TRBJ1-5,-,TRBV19,CASSQVSNQPQHF,TGTGCCAGTAGTCAGGTTAGCAATCAGCCCCAGCATTTT
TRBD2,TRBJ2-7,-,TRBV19,CASSPGRVPYEQYF,TGTGCCAGTAGCCCCGGGAGGGTACCCTACGAGCAGTACTTC
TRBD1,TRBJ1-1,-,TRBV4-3,CASSQESGGQGAFF,TGCGCCAGCAGCCAAGAAAGCGGCGGACAGGGAGCTTTCTTT
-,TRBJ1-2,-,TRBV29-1,CSVPRASNYGYTF,TGCAGCGTCCCCAGGGCGTCGAACTATGGCTACACCTTC
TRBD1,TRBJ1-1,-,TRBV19,CASSITGQTNTEAFF,TGTGCCAGTAGTATAACGGGACAGACGAACACTGAAGCTTTCTTT
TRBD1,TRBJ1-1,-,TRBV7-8,CASSFDRVRAEAFF,TGTGCCAGCAGCTTTGACAGGGTGCGGGCTGAAGCTTTCTTT
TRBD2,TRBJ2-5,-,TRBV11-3,CASSLRGTSGIETQYF,TGTGCCAGCAGCTTAAGGGGGACTAGCGGGATAGAGACCCAGTACTTC
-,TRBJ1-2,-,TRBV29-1,CSVWGLVYGYTF,TGCAGCGTTTGGGGACTGGTCTATGGCTACACCTTC
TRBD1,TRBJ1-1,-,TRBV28,CASSLEGQVTEAFF,TGTGCCAGCAGTTTAGAGGGACAGGTCACTGAAGCTTTCTTT
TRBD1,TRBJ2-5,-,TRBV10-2,CASSESILPGQGRETQYF,TGCGCCAGCAGTGAGTCGATTCTCCCGGGACAGGGGCGGGAGACCCAGTACTTC
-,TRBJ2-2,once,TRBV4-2,CASSQDHFRAPTGELFF,TGTGCCAGCAGCCAAGATCACTTCAGGGCCCCTACCGGGGAGCTGTTTTTT
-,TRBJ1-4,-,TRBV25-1,CASSQAGIEKLFF,TGTGCCAGCAGTCAGGCAGGGATTGAAAAACTGTTTTTT